The clone carrying this T cell receptor (beta chain) was recorded once. The V gene's germline CDR1 is SGHRS and CDR2 YFSETQ. V was cut by 5 bases and J by 1 base, with 15 bases left in between. The CDR3 runs to 15 residues. This sample was taken from a study of blood T cell repertoires in COVID-19. Study background: COVID-19 samples, acute and convalescent, were from the United States, Italy and Spain.

Per the authors' pipeline: Scientists estimated how many nucleated cells there were by amplifying reference gene primers. Using immunoSEQ multiplex PCR, the repertoire was profiled, and TCRdb retains in-frame clones only, with some absent. V, J and clone size derive from that table, while D and trimming were established from the DNA sequence. The table records 200,000 or so clones, roughly 80% of them present only once. The chain combines TRBV5-1 with TRBJ2-5; D is possibly TRBD1 (6 bases). The source material was peripheral blood. The origin of this receptor is a woman in her thirties who had recovered from COVID-19. CDR3 residues: CASSSSATGQETQYF. CDR3 nucleotide sequence: TGCGCCAGCAGTTCTAGTGCGACAGGCCAAGAGACCCAGTACTTC.